The 11 T cell receptor beta chains in this list originate from one sample, sequenced in a study of regulatory T cells in long-lasting Graves disease. Noted time point: persistent/refractory GD, antithyroid drugs over 5 years with positive TRAb. PBMC RNA served as the TCR library source. iRepertoire HTBI primers and Arm-PCR of CDR3 regions built TCR beta libraries. Each CDR3 protein is one row after TCRdb ran MiXCR on the multiplex PCR reads. The sample has 350,000 to 500,000 distinct CDR3 sequences; roughly 23% are singletons. The sequenced sample was peripheral blood mononuclear cells (PBMCs), obtained when the disease was refractory, from a patient treated with antithyroid drugs. Receptors originate from a female donor with Graves disease.

Worth noting for this clonotype: Given the absence of the conserved phenylalanine or tryptophan at the CDR3 end, a read error is likely. The CDR3 sequence: CSAVPGNTEAFI. The CDR3 bases are TGCAGTGCCGTACCTGGGAACACTGAAGCTTTCATT. The J gene is TRBJ1-1, the V gene TRBV20-1; D is undetermined. Trimming took 6 bases from V and 1 from J, leaving 9 bases between them. The CDR3 spans 12 residues. The germline CDR1 and CDR2 sequences are DFQATT and SNEGSKA (reference sequence).

This clonotype was seen ten or more times. This chain joins TRBV7-9 and TRBJ1-2, with 10 positions matching TRBD1. The trim removed 1 base at V and 4 bases at J, leaving 3 bases unmatched. In germline, CDR1 is SEHNR, CDR2 FQNEAQ (reference sequence). The CDR3 has 15 amino acids. The CDR3 is CASSLEGQGTYGYTF. CDR3 coding DNA: TGTGCCAGCAGCTTAGAGGGACAGGGGACCTATGGCTACACCTTC. The variable domain in full, with the rest retrieved from reference TRBV7-9 and TRBJ1-2, is DTGVSQNPRHKITKRGQNVTFRCDPISEHNRLYWYRQTLGQGPEFLTYFQNEAQLEKSRLLSDRFSAERPKGSFSTLEIQRTEQGDSAMYLCASSLEGQGTYGYTFGSGTRLTVV.

This clonotype was counted many times. V gene TRBV6-2 or TRBV6-3 combines with J gene TRBJ2-7; D perhaps matches TRBD2 (6 bases). Between the trimmed V and J ends, which lost 1 base and 4 bases, there was a span of 14 bases. The CDR3 is 15 amino acids. CDR1 MNHEY and CDR2 SVGEGT come from the germline V gene. DNA of the CDR3: TGTGCCAGCAGTTACTTTGTGGGAGGCCAGTACGAGCAGTACTTC. It encodes CASSYFVGGQYEQYF.

The chain employs TRBV9 and TRBJ1-2; D ambiguous. Per germline, CDR1 SGDLS and CDR2 YYNGEE. This CDR3 is 15 amino acids long. V was cut by 0 bases and J by 1 base, with 10 bases left in between. This CDR3 reads CASSVGEEVNYGYTF. The CDR3 DNA reads TGTGCCAGCAGCGTAGGGGAAGAAGTTAACTATGGCTACACCTTC.

The gene calls are TRBV7-9 and TRBJ1-2, with D possibly TRBD1 on 6 matching bases. Germline V gene data show CDR1 as SEHNR and CDR2 as FQNEAQ (reference sequence). This CDR3 region has 13 residues. V lost 5 bases and J lost 3, with 10 bases in between. This CDR3 is CASSPGAHYGYTF. The DNA for the CDR3 is TGTGCCAGCAGCCCGGGGGCCCACTATGGCTACACCTTC.

About this clonotype: A much larger clone differs from this one at a single base, so this may be a read error. This chain links TRBV2 with TRBJ1-5; no firm D call. This CDR3 is 13 amino acids long. CDR1 SNHLY and CDR2 FYNNEI come from the germline V gene. CDR3 sequence: CASRSYSNRPQHF. The CDR3, as DNA: TGTGCCAGCAGATCGTATAGCAATCGGCCCCAGCATTTT.

Ten or more counts support this clonotype. The chain is built from TRBV5-1 and TRBJ1-2; possibly TRBD1 for D (5 bases). V lost 0 bases, J lost 8 bases, and 20 bases lay in between. The CDR3 spans 16 residues. The germline V gene encodes CDR1 SGHRS and CDR2 YFSETQ. DNA of the CDR3: TGCGCCAGCAGCTTGGAGGGACCGACGACAACTTCCGGCTACACCTTC. Protein product: CASSLEGPTTTSGYTF.

This clonotype was seen more than once but under ten times. The rearrangement joins TRBV15 to TRBJ2-1, with TRBD2 matching over 10 bases. The J segment lost 1 base and the V segment lost 3 bases, leaving 3 bases of the junction unmatched. CDR3 length: 16 amino acids. The germline V gene has CDR1 LNHNV and CDR2 YYDKDF (reference sequence). DNA of the CDR3: TGTGCCACCAGCAGTCTACTAGCGGGATCCTACAATGAGCAGTTCTTC. Its protein is CATSSLLAGSYNEQFF.

This clonotype has more than one count but fewer than ten. The V and J genes are TRBV20-1 and TRBJ2-7; the match to TRBD2 covers 11 bases. CDR3 length: 16 residues. CDR1 DFQATT and CDR2 SNEGSKA come from the germline V gene (reference sequence). The V and J ends lost 0 bases and 3 bases, in that order; junction bases with no gene match: 7. This CDR3 is CSARDWVSGRGYEQYF. CDR3 coding DNA: TGCAGTGCTAGAGATTGGGTTAGCGGGAGGGGCTACGAGCAGTACTTC.

This clonotype was recorded many times. V is TRBV11-3 and J is TRBJ2-1; D gene unclear. The V gene lost 5 bases and the J gene lost 6 bases, with 17 bases spanning the gap. Germline assignment: CDR1 SGHNT and CDR2 YENEEA. This CDR3 has 15 residues. This CDR3 reads CASSPERGPINEQFF. DNA of the CDR3: TGTGCCAGCAGCCCTGAGCGCGGCCCTATCAATGAGCAGTTCTTC. Complete variable domain (other parts from reference TRBV11-3 and TRBJ2-1): EAGVVQSPRYKIIEKKQPVAFWCNPISGHNTLYWYLQNLGQGPELLIRYENEEAVDDSQLPKDRFSAERLKGVDSTLKIQPAELGDSAVYLCASSPERGPINEQFFGPGTRLTVL.

This clonotype was counted ten times or more. The chain couples TRBV2 to TRBJ2-5; D ambiguous. The germline V gene encodes CDR1 SNHLY and CDR2 FYNNEI. Between the trimmed V and J ends, which lost 3 bases and 1 base, there was a span of 6 bases. This CDR3 comprises 13 residues. Here the CDR3 reads CASSEGSQETQYF. The DNA for the CDR3 is TGTGCCAGCAGTGAGGGCAGCCAAGAGACCCAGTACTTC. Full variable domain (outside the CDR3, taken from reference TRBV2 and TRBJ2-5): EPEVTQTPSHQVTQMGQEVILRCVPISNHLYFYWYRQILGQKVEFLVSFYNNEISEKSEIFDDQFSVERPDGSNFTLKIRSTKLEDSAMYFCASSEGSQETQYFGPGTRLLVL.